This T cell receptor (beta chain) was documented in a study of untreated major depressive disorder. General study points: Compared with controls, depressed patients showed more TRBV05-01 (Vbeta 5.1) usage in CD4+ T cells.

The protocol was immunoSEQ multiplex PCR, while the TCRdb copy is restricted to in-frame clones and leaves out a portion. The data hold approximately 20,000 clones, with about 89% observed a single time. The CDR3 runs 12 residues. V was clipped by 8 bases and J by 8 bases, with 18 bases between them. Germline assignment: CDR1 GTSNPN and CDR2 SVGIG (reference sequence). Points on this clone: Its antigen is undetermined.

All participants were of European descent. Excluded: major illness, comorbidity, regular medication, drug use, over 100 g alcohol weekly. Sequencing was done on a sample of CD4+ T cells from PBMCs. This receptor was identified in a woman aged 25 to 39 in good health. The V call is TRBV30, the J call TRBJ1-2; tentative D call: TRBD1 (6 bases). The DNA for the CDR3 is TGTGCCAGACAGGCAGGGTCGGAAGGCTACACCTTC. This encodes CARQAGSEGYTF. The complete variable domain, with remaining parts taken from reference TRBV30 and TRBJ1-2, reads SQTIHQWPATLVQPVGSPLSLECTVEGTSNPNLYWYRQAAGRGLQLLFYSVGIGQISSEVPQNLSASRPQDRQFILSSKKLLLSDSGFYLCARQAGSEGYTFGSGTRLTVV.